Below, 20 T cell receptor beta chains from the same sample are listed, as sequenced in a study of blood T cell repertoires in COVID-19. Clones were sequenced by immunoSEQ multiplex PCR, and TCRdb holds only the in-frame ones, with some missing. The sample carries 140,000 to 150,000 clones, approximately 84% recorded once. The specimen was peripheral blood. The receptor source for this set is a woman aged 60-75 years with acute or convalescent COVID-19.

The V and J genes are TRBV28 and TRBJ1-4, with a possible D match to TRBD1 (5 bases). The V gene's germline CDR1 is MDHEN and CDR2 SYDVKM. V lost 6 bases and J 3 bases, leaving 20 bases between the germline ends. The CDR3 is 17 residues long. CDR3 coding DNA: TGTGCCAGCAGGCTCAGGAATCTGGGGCGATCTAATGAAAAACTGTTTTTT. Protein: CASRLRNLGRSNEKLFF.

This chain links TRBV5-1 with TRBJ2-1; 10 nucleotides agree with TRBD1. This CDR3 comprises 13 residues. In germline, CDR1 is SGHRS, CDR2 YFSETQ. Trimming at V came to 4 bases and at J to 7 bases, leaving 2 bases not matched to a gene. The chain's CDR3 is CASSRTGGNEQFF. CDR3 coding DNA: TGCGCCAGCAGCCGGACAGGGGGTAATGAGCAGTTCTTC.

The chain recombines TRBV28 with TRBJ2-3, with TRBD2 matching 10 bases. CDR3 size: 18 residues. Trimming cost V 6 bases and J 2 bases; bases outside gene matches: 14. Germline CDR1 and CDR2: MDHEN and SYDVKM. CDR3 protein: CASSTITRTSGLTDTQYF. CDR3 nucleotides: TGTGCCAGCAGCACAATAACACGGACTAGCGGTCTCACAGATACGCAGTATTTT.

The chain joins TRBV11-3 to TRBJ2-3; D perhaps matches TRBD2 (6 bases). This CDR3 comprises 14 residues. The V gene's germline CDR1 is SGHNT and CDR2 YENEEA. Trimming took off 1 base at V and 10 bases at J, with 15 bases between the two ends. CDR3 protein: CASSLGRGNAAQYF. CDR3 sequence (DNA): TGTGCCAGCAGCTTAGGACGGGGGAATGCGGCGCAGTATTTT.

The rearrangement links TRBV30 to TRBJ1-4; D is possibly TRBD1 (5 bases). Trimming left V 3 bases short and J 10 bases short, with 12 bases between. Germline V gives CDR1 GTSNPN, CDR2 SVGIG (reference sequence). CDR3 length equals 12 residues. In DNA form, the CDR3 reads TGTGCCTGGAGCAGGGCGCTCGGAAAACTGTTTTTT. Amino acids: CAWSRALGKLFF.

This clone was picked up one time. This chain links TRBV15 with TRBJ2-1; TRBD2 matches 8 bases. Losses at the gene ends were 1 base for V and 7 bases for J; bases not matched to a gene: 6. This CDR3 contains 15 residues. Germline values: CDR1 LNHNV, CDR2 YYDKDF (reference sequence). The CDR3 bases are TGTGCCACCAGCAGAGCGGGAGGGCCGGGAAATGAGCAGTTCTTC. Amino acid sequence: CATSRAGGPGNEQFF.

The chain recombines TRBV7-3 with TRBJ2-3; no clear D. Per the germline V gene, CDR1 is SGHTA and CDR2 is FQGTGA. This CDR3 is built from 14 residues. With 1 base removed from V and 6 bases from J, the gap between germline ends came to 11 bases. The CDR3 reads CASSLRRRGDTQYF. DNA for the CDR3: TGTGCCAGCAGCTTAAGGAGACGCGGCGATACGCAGTATTTT.

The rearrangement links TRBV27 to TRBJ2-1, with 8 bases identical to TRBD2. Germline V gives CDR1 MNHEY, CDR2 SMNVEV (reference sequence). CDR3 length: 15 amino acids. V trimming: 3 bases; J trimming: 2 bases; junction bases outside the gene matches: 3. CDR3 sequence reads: CASSFREGPYNEQFF. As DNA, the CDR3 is TGTGCCAGCAGTTTTCGGGAGGGGCCCTACAATGAGCAGTTCTTC.

The CDR3 DNA sequence: TGCAGCGTTGGTCTAGCGGGAGGAAACACAGATACGCAGTATTTT. Amino acids: CSVGLAGGNTDTQYF. V and J are TRBV29-1 and TRBJ2-3, with TRBD2 identical over 11 bases. The CDR3 loop spans 15 amino acids. From germline, CDR1 is SQVTM and CDR2 ANQGSEA. V trimming: 4 bases; J trimming: 2 bases; junction bases outside the gene matches: 5.

The CDR3 here is CAWSEGDTEAFF. As DNA, the CDR3 is TGTGCCTGGAGCGAGGGTGACACTGAAGCTTTCTTT. V is TRBV30 and J is TRBJ1-1; D unclear. Trimming took off 3 bases at V and 3 bases at J, with 8 bases between the two ends. Germline V gene sequence: CDR1 GTSNPN, CDR2 SVGIG (reference sequence). CDR3 length: 12 residues. The whole variable domain, filled in from reference TRBV30 and TRBJ1-1, reads SQTIHQWPATLVQPVGSPLSLECTVEGTSNPNLYWYRQAAGRGLQLLFYSVGIGQISSEVPQNLSASRPQDRQFILSSKKLLLSDSGFYLCAWSEGDTEAFFGQGTRLTVV.

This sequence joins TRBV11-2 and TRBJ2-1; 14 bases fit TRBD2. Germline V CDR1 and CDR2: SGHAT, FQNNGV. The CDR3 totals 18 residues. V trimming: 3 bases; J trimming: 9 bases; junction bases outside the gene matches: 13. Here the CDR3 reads CASSFTGTSGRSASEQFF. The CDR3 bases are TGTGCCAGCAGCTTTACCGGGACTAGCGGGAGAAGTGCTAGTGAGCAGTTCTTC.

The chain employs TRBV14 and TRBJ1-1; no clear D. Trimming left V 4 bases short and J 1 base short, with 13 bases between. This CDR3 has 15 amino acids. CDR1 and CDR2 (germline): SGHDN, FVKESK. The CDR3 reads CASSPRRAPNTEAFF. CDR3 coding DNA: TGTGCCAGCAGCCCCCGGAGGGCCCCGAACACTGAAGCTTTCTTT.

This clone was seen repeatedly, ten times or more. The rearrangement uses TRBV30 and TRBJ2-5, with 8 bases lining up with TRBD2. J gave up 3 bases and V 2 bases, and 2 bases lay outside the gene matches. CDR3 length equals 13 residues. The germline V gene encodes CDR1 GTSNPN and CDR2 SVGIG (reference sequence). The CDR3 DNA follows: TGTGCCTGGAGTACGGGACTAGAAGAGACCCAGTACTTC. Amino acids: CAWSTGLEETQYF. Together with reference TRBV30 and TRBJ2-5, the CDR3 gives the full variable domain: SQTIHQWPATLVQPVGSPLSLECTVEGTSNPNLYWYRQAAGRGLQLLFYSVGIGQISSEVPQNLSASRPQDRQFILSSKKLLLSDSGFYLCAWSTGLEETQYFGPGTRLLVL.

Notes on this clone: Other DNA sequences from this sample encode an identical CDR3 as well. The CDR3 sequence is CASSTTGGTEAFF. In nucleotides, the CDR3 is TGTGCCAGCAGCACAACAGGGGGCACTGAAGCTTTCTTT. V usage is TRBV7-9 and J usage is TRBJ1-1; 8 bases agree with TRBD1. V shed 5 bases and J 4 bases; nucleotides not matched to a gene: 3. This CDR3 is built from 13 residues. Germline V gene sequence: CDR1 SEHNR, CDR2 FQNEAQ (reference sequence).

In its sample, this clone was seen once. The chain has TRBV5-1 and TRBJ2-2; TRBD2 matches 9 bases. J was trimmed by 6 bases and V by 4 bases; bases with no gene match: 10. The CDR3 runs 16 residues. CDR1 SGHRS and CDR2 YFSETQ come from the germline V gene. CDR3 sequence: CASSPVSGRPAGELFF. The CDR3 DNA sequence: TGCGCCAGCAGCCCAGTGAGCGGGAGGCCCGCCGGGGAGCTGTTTTTT.

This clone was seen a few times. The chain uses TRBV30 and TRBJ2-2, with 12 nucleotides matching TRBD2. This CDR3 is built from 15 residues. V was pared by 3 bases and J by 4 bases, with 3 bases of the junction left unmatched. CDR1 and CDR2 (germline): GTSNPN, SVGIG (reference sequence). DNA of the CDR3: TGTGCCTGGAGAACTAGCGGGAGGCGCACCGGGGAGCTGTTTTTT. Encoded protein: CAWRTSGRRTGELFF.

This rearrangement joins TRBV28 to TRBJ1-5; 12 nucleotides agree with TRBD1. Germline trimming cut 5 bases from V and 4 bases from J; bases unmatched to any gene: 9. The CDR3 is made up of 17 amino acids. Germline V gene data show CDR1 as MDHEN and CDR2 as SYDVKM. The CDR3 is CASSISSGQGANQPQHF. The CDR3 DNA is TGTGCCAGCAGTATATCCTCGGGACAGGGGGCGAATCAGCCCCAGCATTTT.

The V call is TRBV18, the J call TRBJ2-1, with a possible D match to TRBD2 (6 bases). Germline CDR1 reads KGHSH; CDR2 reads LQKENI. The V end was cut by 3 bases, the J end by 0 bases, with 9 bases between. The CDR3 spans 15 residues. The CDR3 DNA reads TGTGCCAGCTCACCGACTAGTCGCTCCTACAATGAGCAGTTCTTC. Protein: CASSPTSRSYNEQFF.

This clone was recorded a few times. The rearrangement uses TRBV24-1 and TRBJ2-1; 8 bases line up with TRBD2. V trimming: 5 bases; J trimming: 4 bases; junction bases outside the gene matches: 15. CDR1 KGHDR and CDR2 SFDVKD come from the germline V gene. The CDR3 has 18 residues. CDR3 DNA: TGTGCCACCAGTGCACGAACTAGCGGAAGTTTTGGTTACAATGAGCAGTTCTTC. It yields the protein CATSARTSGSFGYNEQFF.

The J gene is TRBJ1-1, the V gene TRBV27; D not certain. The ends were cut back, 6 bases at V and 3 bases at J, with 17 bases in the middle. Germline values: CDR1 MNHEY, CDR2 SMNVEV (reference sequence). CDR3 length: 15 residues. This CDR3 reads CASSSRRQLDTEAFF. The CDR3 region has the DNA TGTGCCAGCAGCTCCAGGAGGCAGCTGGACACTGAAGCTTTCTTT.